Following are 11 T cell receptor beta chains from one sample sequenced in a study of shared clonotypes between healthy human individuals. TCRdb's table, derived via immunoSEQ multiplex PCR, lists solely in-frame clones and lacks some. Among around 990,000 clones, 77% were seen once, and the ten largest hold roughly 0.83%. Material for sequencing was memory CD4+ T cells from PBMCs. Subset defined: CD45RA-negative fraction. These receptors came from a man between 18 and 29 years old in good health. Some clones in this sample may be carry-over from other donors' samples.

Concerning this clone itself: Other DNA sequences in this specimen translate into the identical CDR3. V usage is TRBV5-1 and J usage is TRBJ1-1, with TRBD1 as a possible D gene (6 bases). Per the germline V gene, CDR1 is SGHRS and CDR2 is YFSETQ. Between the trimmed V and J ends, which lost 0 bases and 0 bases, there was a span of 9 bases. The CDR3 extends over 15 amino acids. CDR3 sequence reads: CASSLVGGLNTEAFF. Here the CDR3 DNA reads TGCGCCAGCAGCTTGGTCGGGGGGCTGAACACTGAAGCTTTCTTT.

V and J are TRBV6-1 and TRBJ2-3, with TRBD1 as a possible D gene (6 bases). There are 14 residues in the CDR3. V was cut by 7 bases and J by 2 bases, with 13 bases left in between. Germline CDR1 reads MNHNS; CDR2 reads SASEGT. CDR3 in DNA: TGTGCCAGCACTATAGCAGGGGTCACAGATACGCAGTATTTT. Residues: CASTIAGVTDTQYF.

The CDR3 loop reads CASSRTQGWDNEQFF. DNA of the CDR3: TGTGCCAGTAGTAGAACACAGGGATGGGACAATGAGCAGTTCTTC. The chain is built from TRBV19 and TRBJ2-1; D perhaps matches TRBD1 (6 bases). CDR1 LNHDA and CDR2 SQIVND come from the germline V gene (reference sequence). Trimming cost V 4 bases and J 5 bases, with 15 bases left between them. The length of the CDR3 is 15 residues.

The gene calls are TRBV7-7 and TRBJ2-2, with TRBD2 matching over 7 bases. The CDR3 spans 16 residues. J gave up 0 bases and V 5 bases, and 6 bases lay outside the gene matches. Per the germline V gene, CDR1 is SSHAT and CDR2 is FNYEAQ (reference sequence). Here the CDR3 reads CASSAIRGANTGELFF. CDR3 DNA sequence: TGTGCCAGCAGCGCCATTCGGGGGGCGAACACCGGGGAGCTGTTTTTT.

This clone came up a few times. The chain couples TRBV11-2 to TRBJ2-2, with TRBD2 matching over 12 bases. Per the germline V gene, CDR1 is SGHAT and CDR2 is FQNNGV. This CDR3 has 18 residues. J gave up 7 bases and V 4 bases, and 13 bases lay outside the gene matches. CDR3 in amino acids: CASSSPRLAGVRVGELFF. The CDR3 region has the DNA TGTGCCAGCAGCTCCCCCCGACTAGCGGGAGTTAGGGTCGGGGAGCTGTTTTTT. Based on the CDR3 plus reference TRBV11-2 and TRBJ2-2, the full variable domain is EAGVAQSPRYKIIEKRQSVAFWCNPISGHATLYWYQQILGQGPKLLIQFQNNGVVDDSQLPKDRFSAERLKGVDSTLKIQPAKLEDSAVYLCASSSPRLAGVRVGELFFGEGSRLTVL.

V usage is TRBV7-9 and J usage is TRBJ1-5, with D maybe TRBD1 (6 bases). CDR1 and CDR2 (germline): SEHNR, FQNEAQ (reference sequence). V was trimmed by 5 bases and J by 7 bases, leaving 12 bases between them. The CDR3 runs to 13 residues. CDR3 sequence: CASSPQDRQPQHF. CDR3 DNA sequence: TGTGCCAGCAGCCCCCAGGACAGACAGCCCCAGCATTTT.

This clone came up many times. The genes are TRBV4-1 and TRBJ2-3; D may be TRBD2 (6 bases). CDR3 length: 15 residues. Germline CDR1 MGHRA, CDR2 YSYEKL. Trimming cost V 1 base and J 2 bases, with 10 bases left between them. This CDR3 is CASSQGRGNTDTQYF. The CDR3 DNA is TGCGCCAGCAGCCAAGGGAGGGGAAACACAGATACGCAGTATTTT.

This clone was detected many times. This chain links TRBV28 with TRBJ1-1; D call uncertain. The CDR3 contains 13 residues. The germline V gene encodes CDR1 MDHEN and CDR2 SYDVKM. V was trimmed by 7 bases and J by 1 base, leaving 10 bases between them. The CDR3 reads CASKMDSNTEAFF. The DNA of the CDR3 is TGTGCCAGCAAAATGGACTCGAACACTGAAGCTTTCTTT.

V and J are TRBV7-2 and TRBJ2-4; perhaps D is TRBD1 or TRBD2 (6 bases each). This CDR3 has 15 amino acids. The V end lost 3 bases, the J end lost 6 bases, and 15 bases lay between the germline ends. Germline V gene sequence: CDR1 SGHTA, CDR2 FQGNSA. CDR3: CASSLGGTTLNIQYF. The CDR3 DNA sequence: TGTGCCAGCAGCTTGGGCGGGACAACATTAAACATTCAGTACTTC.

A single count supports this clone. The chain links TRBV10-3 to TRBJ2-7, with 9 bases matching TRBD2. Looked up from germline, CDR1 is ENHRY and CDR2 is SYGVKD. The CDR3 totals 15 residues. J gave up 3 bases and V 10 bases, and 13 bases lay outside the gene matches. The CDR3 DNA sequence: TGTGCCACCCAAAATCTAGCGGGAACGCTCTACGAGCAGTACTTC. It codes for CATQNLAGTLYEQYF.

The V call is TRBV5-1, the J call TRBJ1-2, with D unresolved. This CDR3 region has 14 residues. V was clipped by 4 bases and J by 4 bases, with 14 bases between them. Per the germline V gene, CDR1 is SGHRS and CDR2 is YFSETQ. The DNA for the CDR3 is TGCGCCAGCAGCCCGGTGGCAGGACGCTATGGCTACACCTTC. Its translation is CASSPVAGRYGYTF.